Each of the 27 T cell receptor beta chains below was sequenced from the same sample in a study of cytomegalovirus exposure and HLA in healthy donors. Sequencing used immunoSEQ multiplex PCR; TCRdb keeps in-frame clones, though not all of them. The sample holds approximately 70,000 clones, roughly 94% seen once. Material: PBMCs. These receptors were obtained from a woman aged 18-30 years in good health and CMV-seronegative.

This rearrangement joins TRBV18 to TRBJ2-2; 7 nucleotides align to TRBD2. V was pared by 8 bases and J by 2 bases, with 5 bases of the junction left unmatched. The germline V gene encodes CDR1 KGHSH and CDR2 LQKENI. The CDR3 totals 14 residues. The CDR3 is CASTGTTNTGELFF. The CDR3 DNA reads TGTGCCAGCACCGGGACTACCAACACCGGGGAGCTGTTTTTT.

CDR3 DNA: TGTGCCTGGAGGAAACAGACATTGCCCCTTCTCTACACCTTC. It yields the protein CAWRKQTLPLLYTF. V is TRBV30 and J is TRBJ1-2; no reliable D call. From germline, CDR1 is GTSNPN and CDR2 SVGIG (reference sequence). With 3 bases removed from V and 10 bases from J, the gap between germline ends came to 21 bases. CDR3 length equals 14 residues.

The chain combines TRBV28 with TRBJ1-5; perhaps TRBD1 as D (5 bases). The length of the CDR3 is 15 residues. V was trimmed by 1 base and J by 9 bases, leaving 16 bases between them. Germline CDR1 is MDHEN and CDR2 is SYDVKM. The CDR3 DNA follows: TGTGCCAGCAGTTTATCGGACACCGGAGTCATGCCCCAGCATTTT. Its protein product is CASSLSDTGVMPQHF.

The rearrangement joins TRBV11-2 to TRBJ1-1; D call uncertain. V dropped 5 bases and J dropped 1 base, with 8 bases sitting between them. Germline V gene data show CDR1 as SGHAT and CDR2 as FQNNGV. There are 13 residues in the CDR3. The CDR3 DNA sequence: TGTGCCAGCAGCCCCGGTCGGAACACTGAAGCTTTCTTT. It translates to CASSPGRNTEAFF.

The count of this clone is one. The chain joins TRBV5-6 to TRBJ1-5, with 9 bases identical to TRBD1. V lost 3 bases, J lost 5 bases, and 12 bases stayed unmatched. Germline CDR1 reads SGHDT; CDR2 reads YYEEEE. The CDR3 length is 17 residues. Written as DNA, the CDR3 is TGTGCCAGCAGCTCCTTCACCGGGACAGGGAGAGATCAGCCCCAGCATTTT. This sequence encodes CASSSFTGTGRDQPQHF.

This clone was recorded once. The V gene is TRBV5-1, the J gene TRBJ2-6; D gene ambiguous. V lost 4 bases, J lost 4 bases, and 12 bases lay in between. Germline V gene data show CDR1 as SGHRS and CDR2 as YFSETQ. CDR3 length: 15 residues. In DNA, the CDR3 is TGCGCCAGCAGCCTAAGACAAACCGGGGCCAACGTCCTGACTTTC. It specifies CASSLRQTGANVLTF.

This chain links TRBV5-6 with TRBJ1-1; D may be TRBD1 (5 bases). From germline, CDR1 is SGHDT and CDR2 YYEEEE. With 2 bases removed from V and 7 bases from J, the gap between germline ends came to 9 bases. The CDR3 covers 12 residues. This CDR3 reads CASSFTGGEAFF. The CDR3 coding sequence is TGTGCCAGCAGCTTTACGGGGGGTGAAGCTTTCTTT.

The CDR3 nucleotides read TGTGCCAGCAGTCAACAACAGGCTAAAGGTTCACCCCTCCACTTT. Translated, it gives CASSQQQAKGSPLHF. The V gene is TRBV6-5, the J gene TRBJ1-6, with D perhaps TRBD1 (5 bases). CDR3 length: 15 amino acids. In germline, CDR1 is MNHEY, CDR2 SVGAGI. V was clipped by 5 bases and J by 9 bases, with 17 bases between them.

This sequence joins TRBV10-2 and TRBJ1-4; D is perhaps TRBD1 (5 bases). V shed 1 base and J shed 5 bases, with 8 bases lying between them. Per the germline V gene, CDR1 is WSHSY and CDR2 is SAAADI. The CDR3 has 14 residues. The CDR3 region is CASSELGGNEKLFF. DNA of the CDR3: TGCGCCAGCAGTGAGTTGGGGGGGAATGAAAAACTGTTTTTT.

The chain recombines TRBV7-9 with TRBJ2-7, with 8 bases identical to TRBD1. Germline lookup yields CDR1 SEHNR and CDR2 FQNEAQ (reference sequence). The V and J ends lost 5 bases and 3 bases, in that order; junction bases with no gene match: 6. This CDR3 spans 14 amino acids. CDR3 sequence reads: CASSGDRGDYEQYF. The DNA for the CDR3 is TGTGCCAGCAGCGGCGACAGGGGAGACTACGAGCAGTACTTC.

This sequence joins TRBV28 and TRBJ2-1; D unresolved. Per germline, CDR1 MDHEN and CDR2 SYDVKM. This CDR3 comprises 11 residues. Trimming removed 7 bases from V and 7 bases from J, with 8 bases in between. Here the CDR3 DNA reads TGTGCCAGCAATAAACGGAATGAGCAGTTCTTC. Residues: CASNKRNEQFF.

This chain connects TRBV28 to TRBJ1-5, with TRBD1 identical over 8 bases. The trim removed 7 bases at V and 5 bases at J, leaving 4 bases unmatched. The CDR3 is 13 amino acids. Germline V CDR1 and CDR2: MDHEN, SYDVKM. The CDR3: CASTHRGYQPQHF. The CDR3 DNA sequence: TGTGCCAGCACGCACAGGGGGTATCAGCCCCAGCATTTT.

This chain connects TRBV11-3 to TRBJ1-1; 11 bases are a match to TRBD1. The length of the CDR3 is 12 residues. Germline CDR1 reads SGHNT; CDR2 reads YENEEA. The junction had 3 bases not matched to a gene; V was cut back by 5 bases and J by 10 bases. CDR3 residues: CASSLDRGPAFF. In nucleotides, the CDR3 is TGTGCCAGCAGCCTGGACAGGGGGCCAGCTTTCTTT.

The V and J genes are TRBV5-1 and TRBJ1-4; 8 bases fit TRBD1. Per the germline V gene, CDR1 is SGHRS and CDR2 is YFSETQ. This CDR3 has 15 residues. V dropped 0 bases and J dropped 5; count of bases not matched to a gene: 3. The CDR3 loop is CASSLAGDRNEKLFF. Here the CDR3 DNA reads TGCGCCAGCAGCTTGGCTGGGGACAGGAATGAAAAACTGTTTTTT.

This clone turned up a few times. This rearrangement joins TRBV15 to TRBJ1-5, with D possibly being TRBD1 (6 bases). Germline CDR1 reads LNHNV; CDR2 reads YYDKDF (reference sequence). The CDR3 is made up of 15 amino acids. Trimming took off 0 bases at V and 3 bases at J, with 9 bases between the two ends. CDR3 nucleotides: TGTGCCACCAGCAGAGATGGACAGAACAATCAGCCCCAGCATTTT. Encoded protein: CATSRDGQNNQPQHF.

The CDR3 loop is CASSLALQGGTGELFF. The CDR3 DNA follows: TGTGCCAGCAGCTTAGCTTTACAGGGCGGCACCGGGGAGCTGTTTTTT. The chain is built from TRBV7-8 and TRBJ2-2, with D possibly being TRBD1 (6 bases). The V gene's germline CDR1 is SGHVS and CDR2 FQNEAQ. Between the trimmed V and J ends, which lost 0 bases and 4 bases, there was a span of 12 bases. There are 16 residues in the CDR3. Combining the CDR3 with reference TRBV7-8 and TRBJ2-2 gives the whole variable domain GAGVSQSPRYKVAKRGQDVALRCDPISGHVSLFWYQQALGQGPEFLTYFQNEAQLDKSGLPSDRFFAERPEGSVSTLKIQRTQQEDSAVYLCASSLALQGGTGELFFGEGSRLTVL.

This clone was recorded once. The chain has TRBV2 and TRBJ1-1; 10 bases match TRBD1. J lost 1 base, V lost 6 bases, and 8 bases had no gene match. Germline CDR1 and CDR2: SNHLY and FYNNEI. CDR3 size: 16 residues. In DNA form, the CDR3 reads TGTGCCAGCAGAGAGACCCGGGACAGGGGGAACACTGAAGCTTTCTTT. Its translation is CASRETRDRGNTEAFF. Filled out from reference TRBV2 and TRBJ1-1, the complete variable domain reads EPEVTQTPSHQVTQMGQEVILRCVPISNHLYFYWYRQILGQKVEFLVSFYNNEISEKSEIFDDQFSVERPDGSNFTLKIRSTKLEDSAMYFCASRETRDRGNTEAFFGQGTRLTVV.

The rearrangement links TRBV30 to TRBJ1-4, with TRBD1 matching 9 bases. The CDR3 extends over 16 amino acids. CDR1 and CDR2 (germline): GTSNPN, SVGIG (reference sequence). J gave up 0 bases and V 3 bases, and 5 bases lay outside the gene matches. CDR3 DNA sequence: TGTGCCTGGAGCGACGGGACAGGGACAACTAATGAAAAACTGTTTTTT. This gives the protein CAWSDGTGTTNEKLFF.

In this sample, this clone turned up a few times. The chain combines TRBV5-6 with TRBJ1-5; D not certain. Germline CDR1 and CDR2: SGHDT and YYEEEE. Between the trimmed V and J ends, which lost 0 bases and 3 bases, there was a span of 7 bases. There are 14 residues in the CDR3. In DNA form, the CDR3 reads TGTGCCAGCAGCTTGGTTCTCGTCAATCAGCCCCAGCATTTT. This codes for CASSLVLVNQPQHF.

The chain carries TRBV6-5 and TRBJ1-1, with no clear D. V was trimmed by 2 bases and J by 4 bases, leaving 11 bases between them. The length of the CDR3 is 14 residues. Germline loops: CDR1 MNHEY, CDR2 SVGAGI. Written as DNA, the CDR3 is TGTGCCAGCAGTTACCGGGGAAGGTTCACTGAAGCTTTCTTT. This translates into CASSYRGRFTEAFF.

Here the CDR3 DNA reads TGTGCCAGCAGCGCGTACAGGGGGAGCTCCTACAATGAGCAGTTCTTC. Translated, it gives CASSAYRGSSYNEQFF. The genes are TRBV7-9 and TRBJ2-1; 8 bases are a match to TRBD1. The CDR3 loop spans 16 amino acids. Per the germline V gene, CDR1 is SEHNR and CDR2 is FQNEAQ (reference sequence). Trimming removed 5 bases from V and 0 bases from J; junction bases left unmatched: 6.

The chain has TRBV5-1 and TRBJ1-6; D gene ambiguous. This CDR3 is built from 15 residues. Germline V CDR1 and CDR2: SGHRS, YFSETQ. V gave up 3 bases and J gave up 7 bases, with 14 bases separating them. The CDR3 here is CASSSDILENSPLHF. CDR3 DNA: TGCGCCAGCAGCTCTGACATCCTTGAGAATTCACCCCTCCACTTT.

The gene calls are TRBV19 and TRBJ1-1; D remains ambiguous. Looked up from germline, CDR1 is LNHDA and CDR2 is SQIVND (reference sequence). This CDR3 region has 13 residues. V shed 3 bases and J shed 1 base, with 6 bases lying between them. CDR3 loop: CASSISGNTEAFF. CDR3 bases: TGTGCCAGTAGTATTTCAGGGAACACTGAAGCTTTCTTT.

The CDR3 sequence: CASSLDGGRGNTIYF. The CDR3 DNA sequence: TGTGCCAGCAGCTTGGACGGAGGGAGAGGGAACACCATATATTTT. This chain joins TRBV5-4 and TRBJ1-3; D is undetermined. Germline V gene sequence: CDR1 SGHNT, CDR2 YYREEE (reference sequence). The ends were cut back, 0 bases at V and 7 bases at J, with 14 bases in the middle. The CDR3 is 15 residues long.

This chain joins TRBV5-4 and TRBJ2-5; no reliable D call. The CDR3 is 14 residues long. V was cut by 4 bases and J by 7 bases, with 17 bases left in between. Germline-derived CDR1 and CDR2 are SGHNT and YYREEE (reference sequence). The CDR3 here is CASSRLGTPGTQYF. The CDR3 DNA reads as TGTGCCAGCAGCCGCCTCGGTACCCCAGGGACCCAGTACTTC.

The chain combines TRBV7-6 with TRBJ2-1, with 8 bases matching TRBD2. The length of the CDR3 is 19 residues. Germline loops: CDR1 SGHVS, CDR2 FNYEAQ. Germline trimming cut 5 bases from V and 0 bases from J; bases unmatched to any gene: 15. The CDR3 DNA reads TGTGCCAGCAGCAGAAATTTGCACGGGGGGGCAAGCTCCTACAATGAGCAGTTCTTC. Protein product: CASSRNLHGGASSYNEQFF.

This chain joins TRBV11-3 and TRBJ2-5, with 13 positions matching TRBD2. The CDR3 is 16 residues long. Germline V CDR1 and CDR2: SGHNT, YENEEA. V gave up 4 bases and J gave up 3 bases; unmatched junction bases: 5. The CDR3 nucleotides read TGTGCCAGCAGCTGGGGACTAGCGGGATCAAAAGAGACCCAGTACTTC. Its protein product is CASSWGLAGSKETQYF.